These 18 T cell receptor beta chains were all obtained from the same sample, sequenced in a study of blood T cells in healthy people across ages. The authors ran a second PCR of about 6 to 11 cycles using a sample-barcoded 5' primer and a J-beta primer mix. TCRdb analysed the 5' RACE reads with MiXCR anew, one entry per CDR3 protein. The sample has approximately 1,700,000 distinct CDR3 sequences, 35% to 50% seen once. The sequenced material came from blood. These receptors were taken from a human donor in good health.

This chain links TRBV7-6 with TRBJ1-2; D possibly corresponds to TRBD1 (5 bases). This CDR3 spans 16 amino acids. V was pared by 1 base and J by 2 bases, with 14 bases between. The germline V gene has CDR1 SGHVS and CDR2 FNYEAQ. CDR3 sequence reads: CASSLVPTGENYGYTF. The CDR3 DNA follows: TGTGCCAGCAGCTTAGTACCGACGGGGGAGAACTATGGCTACACCTTC.

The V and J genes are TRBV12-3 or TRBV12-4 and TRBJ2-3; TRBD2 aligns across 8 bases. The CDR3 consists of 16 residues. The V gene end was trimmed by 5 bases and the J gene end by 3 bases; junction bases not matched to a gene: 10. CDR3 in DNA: TGTGCCAGCAGTAGTTTCGGGGGGGCCAAAACAGATACGCAGTATTTT. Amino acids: CASSSFGGAKTDTQYF.

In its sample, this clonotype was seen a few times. CDR3 coding DNA: TGTGCCAGCAGTTTCCACGTTTTTAATTCACCCCTCCACTTT. Translated: CASSFHVFNSPLHF. The chain is built from TRBV12-3 or TRBV12-4 and TRBJ1-6; D is ambiguous. This CDR3 has 14 amino acids. V shed 3 bases and J shed 6 bases, with 9 bases lying between them.

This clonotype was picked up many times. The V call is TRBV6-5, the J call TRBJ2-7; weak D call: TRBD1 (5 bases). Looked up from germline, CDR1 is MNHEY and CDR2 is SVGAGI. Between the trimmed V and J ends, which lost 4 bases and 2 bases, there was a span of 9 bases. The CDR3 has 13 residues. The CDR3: CASSSTGTYEQYF. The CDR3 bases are TGTGCCAGCAGTTCAACAGGTACCTACGAGCAGTACTTC.

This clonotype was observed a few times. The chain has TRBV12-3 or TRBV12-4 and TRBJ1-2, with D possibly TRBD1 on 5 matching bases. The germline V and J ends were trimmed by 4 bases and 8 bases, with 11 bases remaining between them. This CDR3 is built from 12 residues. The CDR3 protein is CASSSGTWGYTF. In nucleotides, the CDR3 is TGTGCCAGCAGTTCAGGGACCTGGGGCTACACCTTC.

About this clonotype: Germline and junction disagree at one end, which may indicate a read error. The CDR3 DNA reads as TGTGCCAGCAGGAAAACAGGGGCCTTAGATACGCAGGATTTT. Its translation is CASRKTGALDTQDF. The chain recombines TRBV12-3 or TRBV12-4 with TRBJ2-3; 7 nucleotides match TRBD1. The CDR3 totals 14 residues.

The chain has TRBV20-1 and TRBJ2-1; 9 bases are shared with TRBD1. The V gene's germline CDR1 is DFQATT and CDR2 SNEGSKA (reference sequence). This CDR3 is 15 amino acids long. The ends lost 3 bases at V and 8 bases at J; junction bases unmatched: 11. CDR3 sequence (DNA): TGCAGTGCTAGGGATACAGGGGGCTTTATCGATGAGCAGTTCTTC. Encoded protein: CSARDTGGFIDEQFF.

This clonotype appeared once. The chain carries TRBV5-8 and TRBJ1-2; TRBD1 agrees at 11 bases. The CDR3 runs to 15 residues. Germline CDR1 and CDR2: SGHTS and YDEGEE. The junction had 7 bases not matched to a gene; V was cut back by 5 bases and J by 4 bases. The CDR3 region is CASSVDRGLSYGYTF. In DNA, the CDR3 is TGTGCCAGCAGTGTGGACAGGGGGCTTTCCTATGGCTACACCTTC.

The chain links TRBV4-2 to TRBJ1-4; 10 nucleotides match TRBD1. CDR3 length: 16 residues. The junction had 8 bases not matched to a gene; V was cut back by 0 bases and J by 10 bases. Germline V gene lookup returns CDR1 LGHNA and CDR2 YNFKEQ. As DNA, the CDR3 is TGTGCCAGCAGCCAAGATCCGACAGGGGGCTCGGGAAAACTGTTTTTT. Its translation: CASSQDPTGGSGKLFF.

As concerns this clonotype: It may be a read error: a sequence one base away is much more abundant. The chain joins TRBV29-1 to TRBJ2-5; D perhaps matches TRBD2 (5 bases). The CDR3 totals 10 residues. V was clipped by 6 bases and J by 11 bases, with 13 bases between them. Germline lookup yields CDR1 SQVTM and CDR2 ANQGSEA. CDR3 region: CSVEIWEQYF. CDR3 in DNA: TGCAGCGTGGAGATTTGGGAGCAGTACTTC.

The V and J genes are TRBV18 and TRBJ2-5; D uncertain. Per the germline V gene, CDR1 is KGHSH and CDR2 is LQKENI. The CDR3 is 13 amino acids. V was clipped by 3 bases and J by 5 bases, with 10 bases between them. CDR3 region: CASSPLPDETQYF. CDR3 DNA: TGTGCCAGCTCACCCCTTCCTGATGAGACCCAGTACTTC.

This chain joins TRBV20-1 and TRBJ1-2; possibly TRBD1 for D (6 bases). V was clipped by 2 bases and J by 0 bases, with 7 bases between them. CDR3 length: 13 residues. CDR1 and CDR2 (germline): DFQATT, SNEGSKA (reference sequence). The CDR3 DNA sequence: TGCAGTGCTAGAAGGACAGCTAACTATGGCTACACCTTC. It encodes CSARRTANYGYTF.

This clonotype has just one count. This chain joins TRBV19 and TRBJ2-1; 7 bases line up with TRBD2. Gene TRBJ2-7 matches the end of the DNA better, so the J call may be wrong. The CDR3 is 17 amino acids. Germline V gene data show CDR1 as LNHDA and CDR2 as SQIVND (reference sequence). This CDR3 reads CASSGVLKRGLSYEQYF. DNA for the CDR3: TGTGCCAGTAGTGGGGTACTGAAGCGGGGTCTCTCTTACGAGCAGTACTTC.

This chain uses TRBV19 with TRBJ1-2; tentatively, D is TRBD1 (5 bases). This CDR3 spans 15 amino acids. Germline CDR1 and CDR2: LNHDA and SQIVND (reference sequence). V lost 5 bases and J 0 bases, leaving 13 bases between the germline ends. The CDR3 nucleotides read TGTGCCAGTAGTGCCCGGGACGATACTAACTATGGCTACACCTTC. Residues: CASSARDDTNYGYTF.

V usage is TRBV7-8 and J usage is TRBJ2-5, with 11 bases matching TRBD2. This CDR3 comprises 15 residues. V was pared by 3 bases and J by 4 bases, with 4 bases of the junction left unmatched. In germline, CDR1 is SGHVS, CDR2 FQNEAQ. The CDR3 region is CASSFASGGRETQYF. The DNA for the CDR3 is TGTGCCAGCAGCTTCGCTAGCGGGGGGAGAGAGACCCAGTACTTC.

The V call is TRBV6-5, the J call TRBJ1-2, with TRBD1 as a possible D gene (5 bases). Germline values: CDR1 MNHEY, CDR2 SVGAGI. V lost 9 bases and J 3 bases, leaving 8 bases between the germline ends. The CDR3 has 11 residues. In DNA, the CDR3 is TGTGCCAGTCCCAGGGACTATGGCTACACCTTC. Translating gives CASPRDYGYTF.

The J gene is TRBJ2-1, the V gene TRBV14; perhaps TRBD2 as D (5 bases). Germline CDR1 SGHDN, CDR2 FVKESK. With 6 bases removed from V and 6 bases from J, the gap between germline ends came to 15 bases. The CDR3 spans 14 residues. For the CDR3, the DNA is TGTGCCAGCAGGAGCGGTCTCGGCGGCAATGAGCAGTTCTTC. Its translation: CASRSGLGGNEQFF.

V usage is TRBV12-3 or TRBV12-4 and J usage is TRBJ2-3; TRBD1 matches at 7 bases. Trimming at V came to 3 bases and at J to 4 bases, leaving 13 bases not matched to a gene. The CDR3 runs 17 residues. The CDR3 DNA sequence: TGTGCCAGCAGTTTGGGCAGGGGGAGAGTGGGCGCAGATACGCAGTATTTT. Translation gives CASSLGRGRVGADTQYF.